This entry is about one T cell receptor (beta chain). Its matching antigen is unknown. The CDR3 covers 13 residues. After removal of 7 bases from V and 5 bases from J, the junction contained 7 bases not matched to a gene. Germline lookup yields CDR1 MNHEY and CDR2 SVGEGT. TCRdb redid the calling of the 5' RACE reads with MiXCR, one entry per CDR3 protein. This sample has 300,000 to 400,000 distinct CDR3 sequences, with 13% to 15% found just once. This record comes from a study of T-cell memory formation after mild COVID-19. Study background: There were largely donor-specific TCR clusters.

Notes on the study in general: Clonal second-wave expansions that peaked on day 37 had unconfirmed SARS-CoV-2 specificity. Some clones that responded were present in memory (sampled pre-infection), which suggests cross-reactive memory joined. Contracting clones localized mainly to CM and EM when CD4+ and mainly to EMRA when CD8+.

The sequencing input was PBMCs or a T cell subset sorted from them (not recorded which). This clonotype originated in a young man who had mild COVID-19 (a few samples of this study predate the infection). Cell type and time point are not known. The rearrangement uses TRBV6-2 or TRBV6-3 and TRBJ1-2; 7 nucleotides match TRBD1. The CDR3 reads CASNRGRQYGYTF. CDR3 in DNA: TGTGCCAGCAACAGGGGCAGACAATATGGCTACACCTTC.